This TCR beta chain stems from a study of blood T cell repertoires in COVID-19. Study as a whole: PBMCs, B-cell-depleted T cells, or T cells were the source of the cDNA or gDNA that made up the material.

Germline loops: CDR1 SGHDN, CDR2 FVKESK. This CDR3 has 15 residues. The ends were cut back, 1 base at V and 4 bases at J, with 13 bases in the middle. Here immunoSEQ multiplex PCR was the method, and the copy in TCRdb shows in-frame clones only, minus some. The table has about 87,000 clones, about 87% seen once. Sequencing input: peripheral blood. This receptor was taken from a middle-aged man with acute or convalescent COVID-19. This chain joins TRBV14 and TRBJ1-1; possibly TRBD1 for D (6 bases). CDR3 sequence: CASSQVQGWFTEAFF. The CDR3 nucleotides read TGTGCCAGCAGCCAAGTACAGGGATGGTTCACTGAAGCTTTCTTT.